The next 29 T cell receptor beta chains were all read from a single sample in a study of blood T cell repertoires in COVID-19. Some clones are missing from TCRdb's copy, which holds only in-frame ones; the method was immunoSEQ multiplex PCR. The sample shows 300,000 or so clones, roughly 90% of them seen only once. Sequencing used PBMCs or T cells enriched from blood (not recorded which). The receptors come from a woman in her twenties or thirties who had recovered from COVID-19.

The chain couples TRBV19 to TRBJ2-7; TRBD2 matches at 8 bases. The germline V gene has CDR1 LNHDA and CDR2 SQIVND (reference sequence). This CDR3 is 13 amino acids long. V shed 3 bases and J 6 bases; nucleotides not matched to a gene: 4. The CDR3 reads CASSILRGGEQYF. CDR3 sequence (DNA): TGTGCCAGTAGTATCCTTCGGGGGGGCGAGCAGTACTTC. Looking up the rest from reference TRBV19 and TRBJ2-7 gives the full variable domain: DGGITQSPKYLFRKEGQNVTLSCEQNLNHDAMYWYRQDPGQGLRLIYYSQIVNDFQKGDIAEGYSVSREKKESFPLTVTSAQKNPTAFYLCASSILRGGEQYFGPGTRLTVT.

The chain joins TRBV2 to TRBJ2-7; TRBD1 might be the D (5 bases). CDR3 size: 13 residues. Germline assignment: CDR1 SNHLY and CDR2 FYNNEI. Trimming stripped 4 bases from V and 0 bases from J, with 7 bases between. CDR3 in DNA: TGTGCCAGCAGTGGGACATTCTCCTACGAGCAGTACTTC. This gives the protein CASSGTFSYEQYF. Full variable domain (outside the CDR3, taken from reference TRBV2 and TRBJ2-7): EPEVTQTPSHQVTQMGQEVILRCVPISNHLYFYWYRQILGQKVEFLVSFYNNEISEKSEIFDDQFSVERPDGSNFTLKIRSTKLEDSAMYFCASSGTFSYEQYFGPGTRLTVT.

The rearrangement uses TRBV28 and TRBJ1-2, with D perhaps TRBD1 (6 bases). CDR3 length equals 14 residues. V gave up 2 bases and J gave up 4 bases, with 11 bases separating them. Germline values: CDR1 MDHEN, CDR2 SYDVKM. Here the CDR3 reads CASSLGAGAYGYTF. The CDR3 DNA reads TGTGCCAGCAGTTTAGGGGCAGGGGCCTATGGCTACACCTTC.

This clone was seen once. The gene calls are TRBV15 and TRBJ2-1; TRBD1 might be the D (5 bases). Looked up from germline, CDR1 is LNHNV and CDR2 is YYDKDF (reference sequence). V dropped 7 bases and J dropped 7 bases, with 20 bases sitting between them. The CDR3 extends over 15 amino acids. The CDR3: CATTQRPIGANEQFF. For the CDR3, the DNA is TGTGCCACCACCCAGAGGCCGATAGGGGCAAATGAGCAGTTCTTC. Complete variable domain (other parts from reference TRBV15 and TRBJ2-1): DAMVIQNPRYQVTQFGKPVTLSCSQTLNHNVMYWYQQKSSQAPKLLFHYYDKDFNNEADTPDNFQSRRPNTSFCFLDIRSPGLGDTAMYLCATTQRPIGANEQFFGPGTRLTVL.

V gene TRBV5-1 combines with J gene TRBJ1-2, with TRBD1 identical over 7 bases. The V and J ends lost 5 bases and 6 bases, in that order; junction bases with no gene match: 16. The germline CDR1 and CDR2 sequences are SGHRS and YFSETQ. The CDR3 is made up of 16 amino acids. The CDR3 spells CASSPSPGQSQHGYTF. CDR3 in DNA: TGCGCCAGCAGTCCCTCTCCGGGACAGAGTCAACATGGCTACACCTTC. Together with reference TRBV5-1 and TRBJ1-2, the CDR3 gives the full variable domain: KAGVTQTPRYLIKTRGQQVTLSCSPISGHRSVSWYQQTPGQGLQFLFEYFSETQRNKGNFPGRFSGRQFSNSRSEMNVSTLELGDSALYLCASSPSPGQSQHGYTFGSGTRLTVV.

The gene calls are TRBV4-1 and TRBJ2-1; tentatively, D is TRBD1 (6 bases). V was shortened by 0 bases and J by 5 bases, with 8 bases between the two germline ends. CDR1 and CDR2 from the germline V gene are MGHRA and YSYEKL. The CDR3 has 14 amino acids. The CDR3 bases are TGCGCCAGCAGCCAAGATGCAGGGGACAATGAGCAGTTCTTC. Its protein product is CASSQDAGDNEQFF.

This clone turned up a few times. The CDR3 loop is CASSERPASGEAFF. For the CDR3, the DNA is TGTGCCAGCAGTGAGAGGCCAGCGAGCGGTGAAGCTTTCTTT. This rearrangement joins TRBV6-1 to TRBJ1-1; no firm D call. The CDR3 extends over 14 amino acids. Trimming took off 3 bases at V and 7 bases at J, with 15 bases between the two ends. Germline loops: CDR1 MNHNS, CDR2 SASEGT.

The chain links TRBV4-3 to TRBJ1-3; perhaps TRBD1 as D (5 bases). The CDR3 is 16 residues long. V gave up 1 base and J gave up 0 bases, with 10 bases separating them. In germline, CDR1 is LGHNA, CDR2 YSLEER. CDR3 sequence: CASSQGLDSSGNTIYF. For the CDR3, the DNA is TGCGCCAGCAGCCAAGGTCTAGACAGCTCTGGAAACACCATATATTTT.

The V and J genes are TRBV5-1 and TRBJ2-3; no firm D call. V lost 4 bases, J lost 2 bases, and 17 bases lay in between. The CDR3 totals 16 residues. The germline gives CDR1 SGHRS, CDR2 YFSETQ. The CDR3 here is CASSLDGQSSTDTQYF. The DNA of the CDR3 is TGCGCCAGCAGCCTGGATGGCCAGTCCTCCACAGATACGCAGTATTTT.

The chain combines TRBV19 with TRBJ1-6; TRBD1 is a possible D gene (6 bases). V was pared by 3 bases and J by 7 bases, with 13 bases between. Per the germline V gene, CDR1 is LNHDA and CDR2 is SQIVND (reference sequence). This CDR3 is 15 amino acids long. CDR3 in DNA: TGTGCCAGTAGTATTATGGACAGCGGAAATTCACCCCTCCACTTT. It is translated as CASSIMDSGNSPLHF.

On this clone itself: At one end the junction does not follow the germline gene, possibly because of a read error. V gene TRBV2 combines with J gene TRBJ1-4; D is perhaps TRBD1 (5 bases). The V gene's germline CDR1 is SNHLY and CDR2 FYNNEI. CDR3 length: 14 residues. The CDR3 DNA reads TGTGCCAGCAGGGAAGACAGATTAAATGAAAAACTGTTTTTT. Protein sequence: CASREDRLNEKLFF.

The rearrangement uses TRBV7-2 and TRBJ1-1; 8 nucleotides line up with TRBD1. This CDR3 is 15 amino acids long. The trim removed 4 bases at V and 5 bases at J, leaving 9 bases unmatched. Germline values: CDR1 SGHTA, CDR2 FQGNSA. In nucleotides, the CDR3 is TGTGCCAGCAGCTCAGACAGGGGAGGATGGACTGAAGCTTTCTTT. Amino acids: CASSSDRGGWTEAFF.

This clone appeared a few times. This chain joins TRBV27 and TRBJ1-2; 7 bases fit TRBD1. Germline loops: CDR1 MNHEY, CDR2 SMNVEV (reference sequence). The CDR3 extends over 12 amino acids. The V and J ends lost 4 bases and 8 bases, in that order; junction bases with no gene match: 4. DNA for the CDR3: TGTGCCAGCAGTTCACAGGGGAACGGCTACACCTTC. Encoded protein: CASSSQGNGYTF.

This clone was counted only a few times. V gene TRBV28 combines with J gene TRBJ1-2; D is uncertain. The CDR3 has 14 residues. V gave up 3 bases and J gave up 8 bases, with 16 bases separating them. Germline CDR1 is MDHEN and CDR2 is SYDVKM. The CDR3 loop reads CASSLGPRFRGYTF. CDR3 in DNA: TGTGCCAGCAGTTTGGGTCCGCGGTTTAGGGGCTACACCTTC.

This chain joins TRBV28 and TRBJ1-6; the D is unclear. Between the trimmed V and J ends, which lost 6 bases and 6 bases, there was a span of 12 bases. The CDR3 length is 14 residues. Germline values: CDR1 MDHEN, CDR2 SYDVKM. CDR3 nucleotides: TGTGCCAGCAGCCGCGGGCAGTTTAATTCACCCCTCCACTTT. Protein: CASSRGQFNSPLHF.

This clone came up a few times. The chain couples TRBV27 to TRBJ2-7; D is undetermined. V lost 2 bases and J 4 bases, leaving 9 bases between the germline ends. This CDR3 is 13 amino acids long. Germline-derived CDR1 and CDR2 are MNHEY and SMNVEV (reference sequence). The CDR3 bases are TGTGCCAGCAGTTTAAGCAGCGCGTACGAGCAGTACTTC. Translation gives CASSLSSAYEQYF.

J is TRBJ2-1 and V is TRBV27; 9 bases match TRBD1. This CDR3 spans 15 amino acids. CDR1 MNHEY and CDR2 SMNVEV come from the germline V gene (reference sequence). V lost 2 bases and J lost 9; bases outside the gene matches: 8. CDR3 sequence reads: CASSLRGTGTPEQFF. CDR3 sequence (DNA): TGTGCCAGCAGTTTACGTGGGACAGGGACCCCTGAGCAGTTCTTC.

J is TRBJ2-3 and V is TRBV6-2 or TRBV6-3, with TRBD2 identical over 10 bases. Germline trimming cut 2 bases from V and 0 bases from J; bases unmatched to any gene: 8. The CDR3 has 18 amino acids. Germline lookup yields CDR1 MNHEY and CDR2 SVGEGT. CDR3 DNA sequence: TGTGCCAGCAGTTACCCGGCTAGCGGGGGCTCGAGCACAGATACGCAGTATTTT. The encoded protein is CASSYPASGGSSTDTQYF.

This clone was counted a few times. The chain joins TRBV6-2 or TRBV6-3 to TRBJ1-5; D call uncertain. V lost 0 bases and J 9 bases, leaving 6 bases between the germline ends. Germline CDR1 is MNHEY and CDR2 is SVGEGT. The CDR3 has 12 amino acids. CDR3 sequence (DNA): TGTGCCAGCAGTTACTCGGAGCGGCCCCAGCATTTT. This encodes CASSYSERPQHF.

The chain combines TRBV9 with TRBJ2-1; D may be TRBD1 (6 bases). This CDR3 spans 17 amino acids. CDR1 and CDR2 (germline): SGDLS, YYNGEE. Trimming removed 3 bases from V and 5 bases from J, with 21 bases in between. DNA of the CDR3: TGTGCCAGCAGCGGAGGGGGTTTTGGACAGCTAGACAATGAGCAGTTCTTC. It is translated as CASSGGGFGQLDNEQFF.

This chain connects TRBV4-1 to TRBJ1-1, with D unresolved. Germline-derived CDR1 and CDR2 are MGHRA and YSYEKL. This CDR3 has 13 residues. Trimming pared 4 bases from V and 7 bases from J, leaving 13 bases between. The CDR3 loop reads CASSPGMTDEAFF. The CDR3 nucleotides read TGCGCCAGCAGCCCGGGTATGACGGATGAAGCTTTCTTT.

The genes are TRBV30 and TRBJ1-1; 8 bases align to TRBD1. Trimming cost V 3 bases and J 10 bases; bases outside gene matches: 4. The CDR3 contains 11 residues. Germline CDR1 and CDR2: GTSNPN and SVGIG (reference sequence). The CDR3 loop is CAWRDRERAFF. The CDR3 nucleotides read TGTGCCTGGAGGGACAGGGAACGAGCTTTCTTT.

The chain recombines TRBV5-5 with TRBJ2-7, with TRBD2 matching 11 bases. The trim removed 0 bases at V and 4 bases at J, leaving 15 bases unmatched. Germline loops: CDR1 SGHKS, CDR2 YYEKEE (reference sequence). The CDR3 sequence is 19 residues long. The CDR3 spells CASSLAGGSGGANMYEQYF. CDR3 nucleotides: TGTGCCAGCAGCTTGGCCGGCGGTAGCGGGGGGGCGAACATGTACGAGCAGTACTTC.

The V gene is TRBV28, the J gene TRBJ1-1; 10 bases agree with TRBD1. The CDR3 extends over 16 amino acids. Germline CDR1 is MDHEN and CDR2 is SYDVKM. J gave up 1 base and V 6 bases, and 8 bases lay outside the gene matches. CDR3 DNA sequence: TGTGCCAGCAGCCCAGGGACAGGGGTTTGGAACACTGAAGCTTTCTTT. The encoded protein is CASSPGTGVWNTEAFF.

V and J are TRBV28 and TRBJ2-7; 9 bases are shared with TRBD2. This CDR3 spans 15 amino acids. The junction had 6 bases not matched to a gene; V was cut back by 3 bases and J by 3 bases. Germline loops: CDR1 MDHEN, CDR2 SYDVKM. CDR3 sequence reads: CASSFYWRGGYEQYF. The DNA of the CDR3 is TGTGCCAGCAGTTTTTATTGGCGGGGGGGCTACGAGCAGTACTTC.

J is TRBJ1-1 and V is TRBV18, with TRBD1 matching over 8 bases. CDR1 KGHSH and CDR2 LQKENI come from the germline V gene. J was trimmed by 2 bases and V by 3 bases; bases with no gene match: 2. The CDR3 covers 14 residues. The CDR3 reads CASSPAGGNTEAFF. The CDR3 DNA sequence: TGTGCCAGCTCACCGGCAGGGGGCAACACTGAAGCTTTCTTT.

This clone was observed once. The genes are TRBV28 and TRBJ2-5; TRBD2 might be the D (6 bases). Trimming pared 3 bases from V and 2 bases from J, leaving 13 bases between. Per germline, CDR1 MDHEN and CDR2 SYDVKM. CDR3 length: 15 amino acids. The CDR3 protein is CASSLGETRQETQYF. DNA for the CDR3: TGTGCCAGCAGTTTGGGTGAGACTAGACAAGAGACCCAGTACTTC. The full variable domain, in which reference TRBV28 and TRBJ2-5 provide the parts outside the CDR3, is DVKVTQSSRYLVKRTGEKVFLECVQDMDHENMFWYRQDPGLGLRLIYFSYDVKMKEKGDIPEGYSVSREKKERFSLILESASTNQTSMYLCASSLGETRQETQYFGPGTRLLVL.

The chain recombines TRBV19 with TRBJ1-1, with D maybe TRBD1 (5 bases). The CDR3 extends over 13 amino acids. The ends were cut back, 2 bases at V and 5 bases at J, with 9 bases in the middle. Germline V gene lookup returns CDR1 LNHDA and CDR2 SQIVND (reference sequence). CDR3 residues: CASSIYGGTEAFF. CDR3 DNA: TGTGCCAGTAGTATATACGGGGGTACTGAAGCTTTCTTT.

CDR3 protein: CASTGTSSPYEQYF. The CDR3 DNA follows: TGTGCCAGTACCGGGACAAGCTCTCCCTACGAGCAGTACTTC. The chain uses TRBV5-5 and TRBJ2-7, with D tentatively TRBD1 (6 bases). Germline V gene data show CDR1 as SGHKS and CDR2 as YYEKEE (reference sequence). Trimming pared 8 bases from V and 2 bases from J, leaving 17 bases between. The CDR3 covers 14 residues.